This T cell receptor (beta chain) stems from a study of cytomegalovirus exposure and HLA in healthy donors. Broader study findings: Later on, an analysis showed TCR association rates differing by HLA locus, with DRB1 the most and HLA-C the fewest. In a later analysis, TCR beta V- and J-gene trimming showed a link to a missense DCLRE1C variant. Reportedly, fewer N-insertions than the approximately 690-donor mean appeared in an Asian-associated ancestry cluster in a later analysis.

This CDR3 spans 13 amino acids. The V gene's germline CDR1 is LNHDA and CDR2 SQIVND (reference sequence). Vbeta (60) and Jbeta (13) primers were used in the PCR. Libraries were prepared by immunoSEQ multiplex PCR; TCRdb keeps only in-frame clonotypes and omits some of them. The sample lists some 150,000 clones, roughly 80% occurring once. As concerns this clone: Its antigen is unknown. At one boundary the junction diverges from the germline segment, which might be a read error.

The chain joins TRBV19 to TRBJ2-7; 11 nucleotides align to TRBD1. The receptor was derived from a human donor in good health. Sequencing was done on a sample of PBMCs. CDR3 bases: TGTGCCAGTAGCTGGACAGGGGGCGAAAGCCCAATGTTC. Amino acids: CASSWTGGESPMF.